The 20 T cell receptor beta chains in this list originate from one sample, sequenced in a study of cytomegalovirus exposure and HLA in healthy donors. Amplification used 60 Vbeta primers and 13 Jbeta primers. Measured with immunoSEQ multiplex PCR; TCRdb has only the in-frame clones, and not every one. The sample has roughly 130,000 clones, around three quarters seen once. Input material: PBMCs. These receptors all stem from a man aged 18 to 29 in good health and CMV-seronegative.

This chain connects TRBV30 to TRBJ2-7; 9 bases line up with TRBD2. The germline CDR1 and CDR2 sequences are GTSNPN and SVGIG (reference sequence). The CDR3 runs 14 residues. V dropped 0 bases and J dropped 4; count of bases not matched to a gene: 4. The chain's CDR3 is CAWSVSSGRYEQYF. The DNA for the CDR3 is TGTGCCTGGAGTGTATCGAGCGGGAGGTACGAGCAGTACTTC. The full variable domain, its missing parts supplied by reference TRBV30 and TRBJ2-7, is SQTIHQWPATLVQPVGSPLSLECTVEGTSNPNLYWYRQAAGRGLQLLFYSVGIGQISSEVPQNLSASRPQDRQFILSSKKLLLSDSGFYLCAWSVSSGRYEQYFGPGTRLTVT.

The V gene is TRBV30, the J gene TRBJ1-6, with D tentatively TRBD1 (6 bases). The germline gives CDR1 GTSNPN, CDR2 SVGIG (reference sequence). V was shortened by 6 bases and J by 6 bases, with 18 bases between the two germline ends. This CDR3 comprises 15 residues. The CDR3 here is CACRTALRLNSPLHF. The CDR3 nucleotides are TGTGCCTGCCGGACAGCCCTCAGACTTAATTCACCCCTCCACTTT.

Comments on this clone: At one of its ends the junction is not consistent with the germline gene, which may arise from a read error. This same CDR3 is encoded by further DNA sequences in the sample. V gene TRBV2 combines with J gene TRBJ2-1; 11 bases agree with TRBD2. The CDR3 is 13 amino acids. CDR1 is SNHLY, CDR2 FYNNEI, per germline. The CDR3 sequence: CASTSGRKHEQFF. CDR3 DNA sequence: TGTGCCAGCACTAGCGGGAGGAAGCATGAGCAATTCTTC.

This clone was detected a few times. The chain joins TRBV5-8 to TRBJ1-5; possibly TRBD1 for D (5 bases). The V end was cut by 4 bases, the J end by 6 bases, with 14 bases between. Germline lookup yields CDR1 SGHTS and CDR2 YDEGEE. This CDR3 is built from 14 residues. The CDR3 DNA sequence: TGTGCCAGCAGCGCCCCCAGGGTCCCTCAGCCCCAGCATTTT. As protein: CASSAPRVPQPQHF.

The chain recombines TRBV27 with TRBJ2-1, with D perhaps TRBD2 (6 bases). This CDR3 is built from 13 residues. Deletions cut 3 bases from V and 7 bases from J, with 10 bases between. CDR1 and CDR2 from the germline V gene are MNHEY and SMNVEV (reference sequence). DNA for the CDR3: TGTGCCAGCAGTTTGGGACTTCAAAATGAGCAGTTCTTC. It translates to CASSLGLQNEQFF.

This chain uses TRBV6-1 with TRBJ2-7, with a tentative D call TRBD1 (7 bases). The CDR3 sequence is 13 residues long. In germline, CDR1 is MNHNS, CDR2 SASEGT. Trimming left V 6 bases short and J 7 bases short, with 16 bases between. CDR3 sequence: CASSGGQSGEQYV. Here the CDR3 DNA reads TGTGCCAGCAGCGGGGGACAGTCGGGGGAGCAGTACGTC.

V usage is TRBV5-4 and J usage is TRBJ2-6; no definite D call. The length of the CDR3 is 15 residues. Germline V CDR1 and CDR2: SGHNT, YYREEE (reference sequence). Trimming left V 0 bases short and J 0 bases short, with 4 bases between. The chain's CDR3 is CASSLDNSGANVLTF. The DNA for the CDR3 is TGTGCCAGCAGCTTGGACAACTCTGGGGCCAACGTCCTGACTTTC.

This clone was seen only once. The V and J genes are TRBV29-1 and TRBJ2-3, with D possibly being TRBD2 (5 bases). Deletions cut 3 bases from V and 4 bases from J, with 17 bases between. The germline V gene has CDR1 SQVTM and CDR2 ANQGSEA. CDR3 size: 15 residues. CDR3 in DNA: TGCAGCGTTGACTGGGGTAGCGAACGGGCAGATACGCAGTATTTT. Amino acid sequence: CSVDWGSERADTQYF.

The chain combines TRBV11-3 with TRBJ1-5, with 9 bases lining up with TRBD1. V trimming: 1 base; J trimming: 3 bases; junction bases outside the gene matches: 1. In germline, CDR1 is SGHNT, CDR2 YENEEA. This CDR3 comprises 15 residues. For the CDR3, the DNA is TGTGCCAGCAGCTTAGGGACAGGGGACAATCAGCCCCAGCATTTT. Translation gives CASSLGTGDNQPQHF.

This clone was picked up a small number of times. The chain links TRBV28 to TRBJ2-7; 9 bases align to TRBD1. In germline, CDR1 is MDHEN, CDR2 SYDVKM. J was trimmed by 4 bases and V by 3 bases; bases with no gene match: 7. This CDR3 has 15 amino acids. The CDR3 DNA follows: TGTGCCAGCAGTTTCCCACGGACAGGGGTTTACGAGCAGTACTTC. Translation: CASSFPRTGVYEQYF.

This chain uses TRBV4-3 with TRBJ2-5; 10 nucleotides align to TRBD1. The DNA matches TRBJ2-7 better at its end, which makes the J call doubtful. Looked up from germline, CDR1 is LGHNA and CDR2 is YSLEER. The CDR3 is made up of 14 amino acids. The CDR3: CASSNRDRGHEQYF. DNA for the CDR3: TGCGCCAGCAGCAACCGGGACAGGGGCCACGAGCAGTACTTC.

The rearrangement joins TRBV27 to TRBJ2-7, with 11 bases fitting TRBD2. This CDR3 comprises 18 residues. The germline V gene encodes CDR1 MNHEY and CDR2 SMNVEV (reference sequence). V dropped 3 bases and J dropped 1; count of bases not matched to a gene: 11. The DNA for the CDR3 is TGTGCCAGCAGTTTGAAAAGGGGGTTAGCGGGAGGGTCCTACGAGCAGTACTTC. It yields the protein CASSLKRGLAGGSYEQYF.

The V gene is TRBV5-5, the J gene TRBJ2-7; 11 nucleotides align to TRBD1. The CDR3 covers 19 residues. V lost 4 bases to trimming and J lost 2 bases; unmatched junction nucleotides: 17. Germline CDR1 and CDR2: SGHKS and YYEKEE (reference sequence). The CDR3 here is CASSGWSTMRGQGAYEQYV. CDR3 coding DNA: TGTGCCAGCAGCGGGTGGAGTACAATGCGGGGACAGGGGGCCTACGAGCAGTACGTC.

The CDR3 region is CAARQSPNTGELFF. The CDR3 DNA sequence: TGTGCCGCGAGACAGAGCCCGAACACCGGGGAGCTGTTTTTT. The chain recombines TRBV2 with TRBJ2-2, with D tentatively TRBD1 (5 bases). Germline V gene lookup returns CDR1 SNHLY and CDR2 FYNNEI. This CDR3 contains 14 residues. V was clipped by 11 bases and J by 0 bases, with 13 bases between them.

On this clone itself: The germline gene is not matched at one end of the junction; a read error may be the cause. The chain recombines TRBV5-6 with TRBJ2-7, with 7 bases aligning to TRBD1. Per the germline V gene, CDR1 is SGHDT and CDR2 is YYEEEE. The CDR3 spans 11 residues. CDR3 in amino acids: CASSQGQVWLF. CDR3 DNA sequence: TGTGCCAGCAGCCAAGGACAGGTATGGCTCTTC.

This chain joins TRBV7-9 and TRBJ2-5, with TRBD1 identical over 7 bases. V dropped 2 bases and J dropped 5; count of bases not matched to a gene: 5. The V gene's germline CDR1 is SEHNR and CDR2 FQNEAQ (reference sequence). This CDR3 comprises 14 residues. The CDR3 reads CASSLRGRGETQYF. Written as DNA, the CDR3 is TGTGCCAGCAGCTTAAGGGGGCGCGGGGAGACCCAGTACTTC.

The CDR3 spells CASSPGDRGREGYTF. The CDR3 coding sequence is TGCGCCAGCAGCCCAGGAGACAGGGGGCGAGAAGGCTACACCTTC. The chain recombines TRBV4-1 with TRBJ1-2, with 10 positions matching TRBD1. The trim removed 4 bases at V and 8 bases at J, leaving 10 bases unmatched. Germline CDR1 is MGHRA and CDR2 is YSYEKL. This CDR3 is built from 15 residues.

The gene calls are TRBV11-2 and TRBJ1-2; the D gene is possibly TRBD1 (6 bases). CDR3 length: 17 amino acids. Trimming cost V 5 bases and J 3 bases, with 22 bases left between them. Germline V gives CDR1 SGHAT, CDR2 FQNNGV. CDR3 loop: CASSPSRHPGADYGYTF. The CDR3 DNA sequence: TGTGCCAGCAGCCCATCCCGACATCCAGGGGCCGACTATGGCTACACCTTC.

Remarks on this clone: Germline and junction disagree at one end, which may indicate a read error. This chain joins TRBV7-9 and TRBJ1-4, with 9 bases aligning to TRBD1. Germline CDR1 and CDR2: SEHNR and FQNEAQ (reference sequence). The CDR3 has 18 residues. The CDR3 DNA follows: TGTTCCAGCAGCTTAGGGAGGGAAGGAGGGACAGGGCTTGAAAAACTGTTTTTT. It encodes CSSSLGREGGTGLEKLFF.

In this sample, this clone turned up once. This sample includes further DNA sequences coding for the same CDR3. This sequence joins TRBV6-5 and TRBJ2-7; 9 positions agree with TRBD1. Germline assignment: CDR1 MNHEY and CDR2 SVGAGI. The CDR3 extends over 13 amino acids. V was pared by 6 bases and J by 5 bases, with 5 bases of the junction left unmatched. The CDR3 sequence: CASSRRTGDEQYV. Here the CDR3 DNA reads TGTGCCAGCAGCCGACGGACAGGGGACGAGCAGTACGTC.